This entry concerns a single T cell receptor beta chain. Its matching antigen is unknown. This record comes from a study of T cell responses to AZD1222 COVID-19 vaccine. The study, taken as a whole, reports: Clonal diversity may have been underestimated, and the donors were mostly white British, with more females than males.

The germline V gene encodes CDR1 MDHEN and CDR2 SYDVKM. This CDR3 has 17 amino acids. Trimming pared 10 bases from V and 5 bases from J, leaving 29 bases between. Generated by immunoSEQ multiplex PCR, the TCRdb table keeps only in-frame clones and is missing some. Of roughly 150,000 clones detected, roughly 90% appear once; the ten largest clones hold over 1.5%. V and J are TRBV28 and TRBJ1-2; a possible D gene is TRBD1 (5 bases). The receptor comes from an adult in good health. The source material was peripheral blood, sampled on day 0 of AZD1222 vaccination. Here the CDR3 DNA reads TGTGCCACCCTCGCCGGGACTTCTATTCAGGCTGATTATGGCTACACCTTC. Protein: CATLAGTSIQADYGYTF.